The 19 T cell receptor beta chains presented below share a single source sample, sequenced in a study of cytomegalovirus exposure and HLA in healthy donors. 60 Vbeta and 13 Jbeta primers were used in PCR. Sequenced by immunoSEQ multiplex PCR; TCRdb stores in-frame clones only, minus some. Here the sample spans 170,000 or so clones, 78% being singletons. Sequenced sample: PBMCs. These receptors were taken from a woman in her forties in good health and CMV-seronegative.

This chain uses TRBV28 with TRBJ1-2, with 10 nucleotides matching TRBD1. V lost 1 base, J lost 6 bases, and 11 bases stayed unmatched. The CDR3 is made up of 17 amino acids. Germline loops: CDR1 MDHEN, CDR2 SYDVKM. CDR3 region: CASSLFLLGGQGNGYTF. The CDR3 DNA reads TGTGCCAGCAGTTTATTCTTGTTGGGGGGACAGGGGAATGGCTACACCTTC.

This chain connects TRBV6-6 to TRBJ2-5; TRBD1 aligns across 7 bases. This CDR3 is built from 14 residues. The germline V gene has CDR1 MNHNY and CDR2 SVGAGI (reference sequence). V trimming: 0 bases; J trimming: 3 bases; junction bases outside the gene matches: 1. The DNA of the CDR3 is TGTGCCAGCAGTTACTCCGGGACAGAAGAGACCCAGTACTTC. This encodes CASSYSGTEETQYF.

The chain joins TRBV27 to TRBJ2-5; D is possibly TRBD2 (6 bases). This CDR3 comprises 17 residues. The V and J ends lost 3 bases and 5 bases respectively, with 22 bases between them. The V gene's germline CDR1 is MNHEY and CDR2 SMNVEV (reference sequence). The chain's CDR3 is CASSLTGRGRIGETQYF. The CDR3 nucleotides read TGTGCCAGCAGTTTGACGGGGAGAGGGAGGATAGGGGAGACCCAGTACTTC.

The table lists this clone with a count of one. The chain employs TRBV4-1 and TRBJ2-3; 8 nucleotides align to TRBD2. The CDR3 sequence is 14 residues long. V dropped 5 bases and J dropped 0; count of bases not matched to a gene: 1. Per the germline V gene, CDR1 is MGHRA and CDR2 is YSYEKL. The chain's CDR3 is CASSLAGSTDTQYF. The CDR3 DNA reads TGCGCCAGCAGCTTAGCGGGGAGCACAGATACGCAGTATTTT.

This rearrangement joins TRBV6-6 to TRBJ1-1, with D tentatively TRBD1 (5 bases). The germline V gene has CDR1 MNHNY and CDR2 SVGAGI (reference sequence). Deletions cut 0 bases from V and 4 bases from J, with 6 bases between. The CDR3 has 13 residues. The CDR3 DNA reads as TGTGCCAGCAGTTACTCTAGGGGCACTGAAGCTTTCTTT. As protein: CASSYSRGTEAFF.

This clone appeared once. The rearrangement links TRBV5-6 to TRBJ1-5; TRBD1 is a possible D gene (5 bases). Germline assignment: CDR1 SGHDT and CDR2 YYEEEE. Trimming shortened V by 4 bases and J by 3 bases, and 11 bases separated the two germline ends. CDR3 length: 14 residues. The CDR3 protein is CASSPRGPNQPQHF. For the CDR3, the DNA is TGTGCCAGCAGCCCGCGGGGCCCCAATCAGCCCCAGCATTTT.

This sequence joins TRBV27 and TRBJ2-1; 7 bases map to TRBD1. The V segment lost 3 bases and the J segment 5 bases; nucleotides outside the gene matches: 7. CDR3 length: 15 residues. Germline V CDR1 and CDR2: MNHEY, SMNVEV (reference sequence). The CDR3 coding sequence is TGTGCCAGCAGTTTGGTAGGGGGCCGGCACAATGAGCAGTTCTTC. Its protein is CASSLVGGRHNEQFF.

The V gene is TRBV7-9, the J gene TRBJ2-3, with D possibly being TRBD1 (5 bases). The CDR3 runs 15 residues. The V and J ends lost 2 bases and 2 bases respectively, with 11 bases between them. The germline V gene encodes CDR1 SEHNR and CDR2 FQNEAQ (reference sequence). The CDR3 sequence is CASSLFARATDTQYF. CDR3 sequence (DNA): TGTGCCAGCAGCTTATTTGCCAGGGCCACAGATACGCAGTATTTT.

This clone occurred once. V usage is TRBV9 and J usage is TRBJ1-3, with D uncertain. The germline V gene encodes CDR1 SGDLS and CDR2 YYNGEE. The CDR3 spans 15 residues. Trimming removed 0 bases from V and 0 bases from J, with 7 bases in between. The CDR3 nucleotides are TGTGCCAGCAGCGTAGCGGGGTACTCTGGAAACACCATATATTTT. Translating it yields CASSVAGYSGNTIYF.

V and J are TRBV15 and TRBJ2-5; TRBD2 matches at 11 bases. This CDR3 comprises 17 residues. J lost 5 bases, V lost 1 base, and 9 bases had no gene match. CDR1 is LNHNV, CDR2 YYDKDF, per germline (reference sequence). The CDR3 DNA follows: TGTGCCACCAGCAGAGGTCGGTCTAGCGGGGGGATTGAGACCCAGTACTTC. It translates to CATSRGRSSGGIETQYF.

V is TRBV6-1 and J is TRBJ2-3; D is undetermined. The CDR3 is made up of 15 amino acids. CDR1 MNHNS and CDR2 SASEGT come from the germline V gene. The ends were cut back, 1 base at V and 7 bases at J, with 15 bases in the middle. The DNA of the CDR3 is TGTGCCAGCAGTGAAGGAGGTCCGAGCACCTATACGCAGTATTTT. This gives the protein CASSEGGPSTYTQYF.

This chain uses TRBV21-1 with TRBJ2-7; the DNA was not used to check the table's D call, TRBD1. TRBV21-1 is shown as a pseudogene. This CDR3 has 15 amino acids. DNA for the CDR3: TGTGCCAGCAGCAAAGACTTAGGCAGGGCCTACGAGCAGTACTTC. This encodes CASSKDLGRAYEQYF.

The CDR3 bases are TGTGCCAGCAGCTTTTCATTGGCAGGGACCTACGAGCAGTACTTC. It specifies CASSFSLAGTYEQYF. This chain joins TRBV5-4 and TRBJ2-7; possibly TRBD1 for D (5 bases). The CDR3 extends over 15 amino acids. V shed 2 bases and J shed 2 bases, with 14 bases lying between them. The germline CDR1 and CDR2 sequences are SGHNT and YYREEE (reference sequence).

The V and J genes are TRBV28 and TRBJ1-1, with D possibly matching TRBD1 (5 bases). With 6 bases removed from V and 6 bases from J, the gap between germline ends came to 14 bases. The CDR3 covers 13 residues. Per the germline V gene, CDR1 is MDHEN and CDR2 is SYDVKM. CDR3 loop: CASSLSGRAEAFF. Here the CDR3 DNA reads TGTGCCAGCAGCCTATCCGGCAGGGCTGAAGCTTTCTTT.

Only a few counts were recorded for this clone. CDR3 loop: CASSIRRDGYTF. CDR3 nucleotide sequence: TGTGCCAGTAGTATTCGGAGGGATGGCTACACCTTC. This chain joins TRBV19 and TRBJ1-2; D is undetermined. Trimming left V 3 bases short and J 6 bases short, with 8 bases between. The V gene's germline CDR1 is LNHDA and CDR2 SQIVND (reference sequence). The CDR3 consists of 12 residues.

This rearrangement joins TRBV27 to TRBJ1-2; weak D call: TRBD1 (5 bases). V was clipped by 2 bases and J by 2 bases, with 9 bases between them. Per the germline V gene, CDR1 is MNHEY and CDR2 is SMNVEV (reference sequence). The CDR3 loop spans 14 amino acids. The CDR3 region has the DNA TGTGCCAGCAGTTTAAGTGGGGCGAACTATGGCTACACCTTC. Protein: CASSLSGANYGYTF.

V usage is TRBV5-1 and J usage is TRBJ1-6, with 7 bases lining up with TRBD1. The CDR3 runs 16 residues. Trimming at V came to 0 bases and at J to 9 bases, leaving 9 bases not matched to a gene. Germline assignment: CDR1 SGHRS and CDR2 YFSETQ. The CDR3 reads CASSLAPNRGSSPLHF. CDR3 DNA sequence: TGCGCCAGCAGCTTGGCCCCGAACAGGGGAAGTTCACCCCTCCACTTT.

The V and J genes are TRBV18 and TRBJ2-5; tentative D call: TRBD1 (6 bases). The germline V gene encodes CDR1 KGHSH and CDR2 LQKENI. The CDR3 spans 14 residues. V shed 3 bases and J shed 5 bases, with 13 bases lying between them. The CDR3 nucleotides are TGTGCCAGCTCACCCCAGACAGGCTCCGAGACCCAGTACTTC. Residues: CASSPQTGSETQYF.

This chain joins TRBV28 and TRBJ1-1; no definite D call. V lost 5 bases and J lost 0, with 13 bases in between. CDR1 is MDHEN and CDR2 is SYDVKM in the germline V gene. This CDR3 has 15 amino acids. The CDR3, as DNA: TGTGCCAGCAGTGACCGGGAGTCCATGAACACTGAAGCTTTCTTT. It codes for CASSDRESMNTEAFF.